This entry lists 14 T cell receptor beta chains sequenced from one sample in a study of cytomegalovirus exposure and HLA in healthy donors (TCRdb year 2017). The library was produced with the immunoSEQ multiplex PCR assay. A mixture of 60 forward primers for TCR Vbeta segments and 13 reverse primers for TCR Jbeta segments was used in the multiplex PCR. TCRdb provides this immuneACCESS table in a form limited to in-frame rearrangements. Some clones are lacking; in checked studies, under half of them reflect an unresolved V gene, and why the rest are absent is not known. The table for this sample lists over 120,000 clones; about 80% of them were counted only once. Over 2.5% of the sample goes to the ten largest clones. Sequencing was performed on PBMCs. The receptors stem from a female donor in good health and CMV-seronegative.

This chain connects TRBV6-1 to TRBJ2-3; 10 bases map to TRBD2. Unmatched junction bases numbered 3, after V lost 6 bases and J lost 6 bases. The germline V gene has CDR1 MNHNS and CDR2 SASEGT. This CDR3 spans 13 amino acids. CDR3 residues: CASRLAGGDTQYF. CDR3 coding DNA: TGTGCCAGCAGATTAGCGGGAGGTGATACGCAGTATTTT.

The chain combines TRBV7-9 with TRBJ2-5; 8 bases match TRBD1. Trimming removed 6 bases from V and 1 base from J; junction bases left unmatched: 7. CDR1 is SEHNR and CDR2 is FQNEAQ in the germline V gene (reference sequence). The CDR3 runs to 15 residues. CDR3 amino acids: CASRPLGQGQETQYF. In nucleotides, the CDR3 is TGTGCCAGCAGGCCTCTTGGACAGGGCCAAGAGACCCAGTACTTC.

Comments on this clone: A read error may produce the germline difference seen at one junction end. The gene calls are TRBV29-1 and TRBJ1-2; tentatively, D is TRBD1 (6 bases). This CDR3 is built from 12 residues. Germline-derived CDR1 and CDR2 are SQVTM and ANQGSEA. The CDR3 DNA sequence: TGCAGCGTCGAAGGACAGAACTATGGCTACCCCTTC. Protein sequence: CSVEGQNYGYPF.

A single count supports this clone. Here the CDR3 reads CASSPEGVSGNTIYF. As DNA, the CDR3 is TGTGCCAGCAGCCCCGAGGGGGTCTCTGGAAACACCATATATTTT. The chain couples TRBV7-2 to TRBJ1-3; the D gene is possibly TRBD1 (6 bases). Germline-derived CDR1 and CDR2 are SGHTA and FQGNSA. The CDR3 contains 15 residues. V lost 5 bases, J lost 0 bases, and 11 bases lay in between.

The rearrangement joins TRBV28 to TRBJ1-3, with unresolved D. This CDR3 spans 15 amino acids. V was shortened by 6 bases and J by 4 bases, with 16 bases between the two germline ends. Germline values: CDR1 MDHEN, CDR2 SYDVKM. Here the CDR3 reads CASSKSQVGGNTIYF. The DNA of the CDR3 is TGTGCCAGCAGCAAAAGTCAGGTTGGAGGAAACACCATATATTTT.

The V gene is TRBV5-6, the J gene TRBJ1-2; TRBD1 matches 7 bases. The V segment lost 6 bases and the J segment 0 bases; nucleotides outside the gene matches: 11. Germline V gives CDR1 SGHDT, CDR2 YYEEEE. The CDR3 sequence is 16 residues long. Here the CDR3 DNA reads TGTGCCAGCACCCTAGGAAGGGGGCGCGCTAACTATGGCTACACCTTC. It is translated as CASTLGRGRANYGYTF. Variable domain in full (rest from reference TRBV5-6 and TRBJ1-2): DAGVTQSPTHLIKTRGQQVTLRCSPKSGHDTVSWYQQALGQGPQFIFQYYEEEERQRGNFPDRFSGHQFPNYSSELNVNALLLGDSALYLCASTLGRGRANYGYTFGSGTRLTVV.

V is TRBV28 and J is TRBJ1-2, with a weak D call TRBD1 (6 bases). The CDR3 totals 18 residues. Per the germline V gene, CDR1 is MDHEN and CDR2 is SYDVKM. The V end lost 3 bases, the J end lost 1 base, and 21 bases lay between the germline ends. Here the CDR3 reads CASSFSYRGTLFNYGYTF. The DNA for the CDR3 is TGTGCCAGCAGTTTCTCTTATAGGGGGACACTATTTAACTATGGCTACACCTTC.

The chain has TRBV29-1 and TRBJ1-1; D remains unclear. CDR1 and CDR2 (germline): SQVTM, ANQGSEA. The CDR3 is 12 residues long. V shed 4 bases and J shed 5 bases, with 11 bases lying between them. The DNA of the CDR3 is TGCAGCGTTGGGCGGGTGGGGACTGAAGCTTTCTTT. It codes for CSVGRVGTEAFF.

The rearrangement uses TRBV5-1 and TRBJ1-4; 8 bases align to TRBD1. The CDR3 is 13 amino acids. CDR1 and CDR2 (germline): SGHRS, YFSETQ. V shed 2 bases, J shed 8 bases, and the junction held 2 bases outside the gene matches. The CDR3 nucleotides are TGCGCCAGCAGCTTAGCAGGGGGCGAAAAACTGTTTTTT. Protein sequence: CASSLAGGEKLFF.

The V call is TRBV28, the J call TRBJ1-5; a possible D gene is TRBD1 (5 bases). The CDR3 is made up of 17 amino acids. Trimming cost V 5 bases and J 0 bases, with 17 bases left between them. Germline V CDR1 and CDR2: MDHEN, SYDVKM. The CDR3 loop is CASSAQMGLYSNQPQHF. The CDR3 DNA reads TGTGCCAGCAGTGCCCAAATGGGGCTGTATAGCAATCAGCCCCAGCATTTT.

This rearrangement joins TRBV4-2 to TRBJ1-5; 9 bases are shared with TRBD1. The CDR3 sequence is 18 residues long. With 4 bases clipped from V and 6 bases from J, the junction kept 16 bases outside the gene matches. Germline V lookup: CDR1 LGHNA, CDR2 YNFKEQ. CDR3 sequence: CASSRSPLDRGRGQPQHF. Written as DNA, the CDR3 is TGTGCCAGCAGCCGATCACCGTTGGACAGGGGAAGGGGTCAGCCCCAGCATTTT.

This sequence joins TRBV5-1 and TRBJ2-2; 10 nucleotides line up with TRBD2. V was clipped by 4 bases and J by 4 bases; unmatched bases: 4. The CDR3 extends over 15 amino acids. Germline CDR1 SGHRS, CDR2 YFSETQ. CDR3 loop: CASSMRTSGTGELFF. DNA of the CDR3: TGCGCCAGCAGCATGAGGACTAGCGGCACCGGGGAGCTGTTTTTT.

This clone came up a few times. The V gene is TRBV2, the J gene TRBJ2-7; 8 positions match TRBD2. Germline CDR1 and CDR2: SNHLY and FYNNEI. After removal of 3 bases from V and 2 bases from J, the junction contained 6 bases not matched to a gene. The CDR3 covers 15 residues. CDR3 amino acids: CASSDAAGGPYEQYF. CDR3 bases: TGTGCCAGCAGTGATGCCGCGGGAGGTCCCTACGAGCAGTACTTC.

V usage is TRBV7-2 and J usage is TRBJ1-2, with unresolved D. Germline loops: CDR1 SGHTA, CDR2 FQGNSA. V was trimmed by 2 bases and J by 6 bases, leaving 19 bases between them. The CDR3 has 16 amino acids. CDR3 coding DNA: TGTGCCAGCAGCTTAAGCCTCCCCGGCGGCCGAAATGGCTACACCTTC. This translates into CASSLSLPGGRNGYTF.